These T cell receptor beta chains were read from a single sample in a study of T cells in Graves' hyperthyroidism and ophthalmopathy. TCRdb ran MiXCR on the multiplex PCR reads and lists one entry per CDR3 protein. The table has over 250,000 distinct CDR3 sequences, 20% to 25% seen once. Sample: blood. The receptors shown here come from a man under 40 with Graves' ophthalmopathy. Both conserved end residues are part of each CDR3. The order of the fields is V gene, clone size, CDR3 length, J gene, D gene, CDR3 protein, CDR3 DNA. D genes are given only for firm matches. The size of a clone is reported for some rows only, either as once, few or many, or as a class for expanded clones.

TRBV5-1	few	15	TRBJ1-1	NA	CASSLGGQENTEAFF	TGCGCCAGCAGCTTGGGGGGACAAGAAAACACTGAAGCTTTCTTT
TRBV28	few	15	TRBJ1-4	TRBD1	CASRRRQGAMEKLFF	TGTGCCAGCAGACGCAGACAGGGGGCTATGGAAAAACTGTTTTTT
TRBV30	many	14	TRBJ1-1	NA	CAWSLYLGNTEAFF	TGTGCCTGGAGTTTATATTTGGGGAACACTGAAGCTTTCTTT
TRBV7-9	few	15	TRBJ1-5	NA	CASSLDAGGNQPQHF	TGTGCCAGCAGCTTAGACGCGGGCGGCAATCAGCCCCAGCATTTT
TRBV4-1	NA	17	TRBJ2-6	NA	CASSQVSGISGANVLTF	TGCGCCAGCAGCCAAGTGTCAGGGATCTCTGGGGCCAACGTCCTGACTTTC
TRBV28	NA	15	TRBJ2-5	TRBD1	CASSRRGQGKETQYF	TGTGCCAGCAGCCGACGGGGACAGGGAAAAGAGACCCAGTACTTC
TRBV10-3	few	16	TRBJ2-3	TRBD1	CAISELGTGGSDTQYF	TGTGCCATCAGTGAGTTGGGGACAGGGGGCTCGGATACGCAGTATTTT
TRBV7-9	NA	15	TRBJ2-5	NA	CASSLAPRGRETQYF	TGTGCCAGCAGCTTAGCCCCCAGGGGCCGAGAGACCCAGTACTTC
TRBV2	many	15	TRBJ2-1	TRBD1	CASSTHGNRGDEQFF	TGTGCCAGCAGTACCCACGGGAACAGGGGCGATGAGCAGTTCTTC
TRBV9	few	15	TRBJ2-1	TRBD1	CASATGTGPYNEQFF	TGTGCCAGCGCCACCGGGACAGGGCCCTACAATGAGCAGTTCTTC
TRBV11-3	many	14	TRBJ2-3	NA	CASSLGTTTDTQYF	TGTGCCAGCAGCCTCGGGACAACCACAGATACGCAGTATTTT
TRBV27	few	13	TRBJ2-7	TRBD2	CATGLASSYEQYF	TGTGCCACCGGACTAGCGTCGTCCTACGAGCAGTACTTC
TRBV30	few	14	TRBJ2-2	NA	CAWSLTGSTGELFF	TGTGCCTGGAGTTTGACAGGATCGACCGGGGAGCTGTTTTTT
TRBV11-2	many	15	TRBJ2-3	NA	CASSTRTGNSDTQYF	TGTGCCAGCAGCACCAGAACAGGCAACTCAGATACGCAGTATTTT
TRBV29-1	few	14	TRBJ2-6	NA	CSVTGLAGANVLTF	TGCAGCGTTACAGGGTTAGCTGGGGCCAACGTCCTGACTTTC
TRBV7-9	many	12	TRBJ2-3	NA	CASSLHTDTQYF	TGTGCCAGCAGCCTACACACAGATACGCAGTATTTT
TRBV18	few	16	TRBJ2-1	TRBD2	CASSSDSGNSYNEQFF	TGTGCCAGCTCATCCGACAGCGGGAACTCCTACAATGAGCAGTTCTTC
TRBV30	NA	10	TRBJ2-7	NA	CARTTYEQYF	TGTGCCCGAACAACCTACGAGCAGTACTTC
TRBV30	few	13	TRBJ2-1	TRBD2	CALRLAGVAEQFF	TGTGCCTTGCGACTAGCGGGAGTGGCTGAGCAGTTCTTC
TRBV29-1	few	12	TRBJ2-7	TRBD1	CSVGGGAREQYF	TGCAGCGTTGGAGGGGGCGCCAGGGAGCAGTACTTC
TRBV11-3	NA	17	TRBJ2-7	TRBD2	CASSTRGGLADSYEQYF	TGTGCCAGCAGCACCCGGGGGGGACTAGCGGACTCCTACGAGCAGTACTTC
TRBV28	few	13	TRBJ2-5	TRBD1	CASRQTGRETQYF	TGTGCCAGCAGACAGACAGGGCGAGAGACCCAGTACTTC
TRBV9	NA	14	TRBJ1-2	NA	CASSLDDANYGYTF	TGTGCCAGCAGCTTGGACGATGCTAACTATGGCTACACCTTC
TRBV24-1	NA	16	TRBJ2-7	NA	CATASSVGGGTYEQYF	TGTGCCACCGCTAGTTCGGTCGGGGGCGGTACCTACGAGCAGTACTTC
TRBV12-3/TRBV12-4	many	12	TRBJ1-1	NA	CASSWSETEAFF	TGTGCCAGCAGTTGGAGCGAGACTGAAGCTTTCTTT
TRBV12-3/TRBV12-4	few	17	TRBJ2-2	TRBD2	CASSSSRLAVHTGELFF	TGTGCCAGCAGTTCCTCCCGACTAGCGGTCCACACCGGGGAGCTGTTTTTT
TRBV20-1	few	11	TRBJ2-7	NA	CSAARNYEQYF	TGCAGTGCGGCCCGGAACTACGAGCAGTACTTC
TRBV7-8	many	13	TRBJ2-1	NA	CASSALVANEQFF	TGTGCCAGCAGCGCACTCGTGGCCAATGAGCAGTTCTTC
TRBV5-1	NA	13	TRBJ2-3	NA	CASRVAAPDTQYF	TGCGCCAGCAGAGTAGCGGCCCCCGATACGCAGTATTTT
TRBV27	few	16	TRBJ2-3	TRBD2	CGQGTSGSPSTDTQYF	TGTGGTCAAGGGACTAGCGGGAGCCCTAGCACAGATACGCAGTATTTT
TRBV7-8	NA	14	TRBJ2-1	TRBD1	CASSWTGGSDEQFF	TGTGCCAGCAGCTGGACAGGGGGCTCGGATGAGCAGTTCTTC
TRBV20-1	NA	16	TRBJ2-3	TRBD2	CSANGLAGVVADTQYF	TGCAGTGCGAACGGACTAGCGGGAGTGGTGGCAGATACGCAGTATTTT
TRBV5-1	NA	14	TRBJ1-1	NA	CASGPNPRGTEAFF	TGCGCCAGCGGACCAAACCCGAGAGGCACTGAAGCTTTCTTT
TRBV7-6	many	14	TRBJ2-3	NA	CASSLPPRGDTQYF	TGTGCCAGCAGCTTACCTCCACGCGGAGATACGCAGTATTTT
TRBV7-3	few	15	TRBJ2-7	TRBD2	CASSLRPSGSREQYF	TGTGCCAGCAGCTTAAGGCCTAGCGGGAGCAGGGAGCAGTACTTC
TRBV3-1	few	15	TRBJ2-3	TRBD2	CASSQGAGTTDTQYF	TGTGCCAGCAGCCAAGGAGCGGGAACCACAGATACGCAGTATTTT
TRBV12-5	NA	18	TRBJ2-4	TRBD2	CASGLVQVAGGAKNIQYF	TGTGCTAGTGGTTTGGTACAAGTAGCGGGAGGAGCCAAAAACATTCAGTACTTC